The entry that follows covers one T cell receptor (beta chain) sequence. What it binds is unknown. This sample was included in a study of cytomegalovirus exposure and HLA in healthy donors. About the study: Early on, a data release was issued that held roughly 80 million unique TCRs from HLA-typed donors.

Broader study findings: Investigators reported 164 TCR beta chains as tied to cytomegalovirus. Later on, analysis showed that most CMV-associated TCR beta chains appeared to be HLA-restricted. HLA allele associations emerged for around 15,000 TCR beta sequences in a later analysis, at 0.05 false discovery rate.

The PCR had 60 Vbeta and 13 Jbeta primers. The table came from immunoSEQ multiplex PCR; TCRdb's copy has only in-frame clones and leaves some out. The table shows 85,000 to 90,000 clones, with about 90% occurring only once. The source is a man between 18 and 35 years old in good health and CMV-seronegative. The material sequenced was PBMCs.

In DNA form, the CDR3 reads TGCAGCGTCCGTAGCGGGAGGGCGGCTGAGGAGCAGTTCTTC. It encodes CSVRSGRAAEEQFF. V gene TRBV29-1 combines with J gene TRBJ2-1, with TRBD2 matching over 11 bases. The length of the CDR3 is 14 residues. V shed 6 bases, J shed 10 bases, and the junction held 11 bases outside the gene matches. Germline V gives CDR1 SQVTM, CDR2 ANQGSEA.